This TCR beta chain was identified during a study of cytomegalovirus exposure and HLA in healthy donors. Study context: A data release that came early held about 89 million unique TCRs from HLA-typed donors. Study-level findings and limits: A previous analysis found most TCR beta V segments productive roughly 90% or roughly 30% of the time.

This clone was seen more than once but under ten times. Its antigen is currently unknown. PCR was performed using 60 Vbeta and 13 Jbeta primers. Profiling relied on immunoSEQ multiplex PCR, and the TCRdb table lists in-frame clones only, not all of them. Of 140,000 or so clones listed, over 60% are singletons. CDR3 length: 13 amino acids. The trim removed 7 bases at V and 7 bases at J, leaving 9 bases unmatched. CDR1 and CDR2 (germline): MNHNY, SVGAGI (reference sequence). Healthy donors of bone marrow made up the group. This clonotype was obtained from a man aged 35 to 55 in good health and CMV-seronegative. V is TRBV6-6 and J is TRBJ1-1; TRBD1 matches 7 bases. Sequenced material: PBMCs. CDR3 amino acids: CASNLKGAGEAFF. CDR3 DNA sequence: TGTGCCAGCAACCTAAAGGGGGCTGGTGAAGCTTTCTTT.